The 27 T cell receptor beta chains below come from one sample, sequenced in a study of post-analysis software for immune sequencing data (dated by TCRdb to the mid-2010s). Overall study results and their limits: Significantly higher frequencies in patients than in controls were found for about five TRBV segments, including TRBV5-6, TRBV5-1 and TRBV20-1.

Receptor amplification or capture employed PCR. The data were produced on an Illumina HiSeq 2500. To reduce PCR and sequencing biases, unique molecular identifiers were incorporated into the TCR beta cDNA libraries. Clones were called with MiXCR by TCRdb after fastp trimmed the public reads at Q25, and only in-frame beta chains were retained. Each CDR3 protein appears once, grouped with its most common genes and DNA. This sample comprises hundreds of thousands of distinct CDR3 sequences, under 55% of them detected only once. The biggest ten clones account for about 12% of the sample. The antigens for these receptors are not known. The source material was blood. The receptors were gathered from a girl aged 5-17 years with multiple sclerosis.

The gene calls are TRBV6-6 and TRBJ2-3; 9 nucleotides match TRBD1. Germline V gives CDR1 MNHNY, CDR2 SVGAGI (reference sequence). The V gene end was trimmed by 6 bases and the J gene end by 5 bases; junction bases not matched to a gene: 12. The CDR3 has 16 amino acids. CDR3 in DNA: TGTGCCAGCAGGAAACTTAGGAGGGGACAGGGAGATACGCAGTATTTT. It specifies CASRKLRRGQGDTQYF.

There are a few counts of this clonotype. The chain uses TRBV7-6 and TRBJ2-7; perhaps D is TRBD1 or TRBD2 (5 bases each). Germline lookup yields CDR1 SGHVS and CDR2 FNYEAQ. Deletions cut 5 bases from V and 4 bases from J, with 21 bases between. This CDR3 has 16 amino acids. CDR3: CASSGLRERGPYEQYF. CDR3 in DNA: TGTGCCAGCAGCGGGCTCAGGGAGCGCGGACCTTACGAGCAGTACTTC.

This clonotype occurred a few times. The chain couples TRBV27 to TRBJ2-7; D gene ambiguous. The better agreement between TRBJ2-5 and the DNA end casts doubt on the J call. The germline gives CDR1 MNHEY, CDR2 SMNVEV (reference sequence). The CDR3 length is 14 residues. The CDR3: CASSLYGASETQYF. CDR3 DNA: TGTGCCAGCAGTTTATATGGAGCCTCAGAGACCCAGTACTTC.

The sample holds a few counts of this clonotype. V and J are TRBV7-9 and TRBJ2-5; D not certain. Germline values: CDR1 SEHNR, CDR2 FQNEAQ (reference sequence). CDR3 length: 13 amino acids. Trimming removed 1 base at V and 4 bases at J, with 7 bases between. The DNA of the CDR3 is TGTGCCAGCAGCTTAGTCCTAGTAGAGACCCAGTACTTC. Protein product: CASSLVLVETQYF.

This clonotype turned up a few times. The chain couples TRBV20-1 to TRBJ2-3; TRBD2 aligns across 9 bases. V gave up 4 bases and J gave up 1 base; unmatched junction bases: 9. Per germline, CDR1 DFQATT and CDR2 SNEGSKA (reference sequence). This CDR3 spans 16 amino acids. CDR3 bases: TGCAGTGCTACCCGACTAGCGGAGAGTCGCACAGATACGCAGTATTTT. Translating gives CSATRLAESRTDTQYF.

The V gene is TRBV15, the J gene TRBJ1-5; 11 bases agree with TRBD1. Germline V CDR1 and CDR2: LNHNV, YYDKDF (reference sequence). V was clipped by 5 bases and J by 1 base; unmatched bases: 4. The CDR3 spans 16 residues. In DNA form, the CDR3 reads TGTGCCACCAGCGTCGGACAGGGGGCAAGCAATCAGCCCCAGCATTTT. Translation gives CATSVGQGASNQPQHF.

The V and J genes are TRBV7-2 and TRBJ2-4; tentative D call: TRBD1 (5 bases). The closer fit of TRBJ2-7 to the DNA end suggests the J call may be wrong. The germline gives CDR1 SGHTA, CDR2 FQGNSA. The CDR3 spans 13 residues. The CDR3 loop is CASSLVSGHEQYF. The DNA for the CDR3 is TGTGCCAGCAGCTTAGTTTCAGGGCACGAGCAGTACTTC.

Only a few counts were recorded for this clonotype. The J gene is TRBJ2-7, the V gene TRBV9; 9 bases are a match to TRBD2. The CDR3 has 16 amino acids. Germline values: CDR1 SGDLS, CDR2 YYNGEE. The trim removed 1 base at V and 1 base at J, leaving 6 bases unmatched. CDR3 in amino acids: CASSVTPLAGSYEQYF. DNA for the CDR3: TGTGCCAGCAGCGTAACCCCCCTAGCGGGGTCCTACGAGCAGTACTTC. The full variable domain, with the rest looked up from reference TRBV9 and TRBJ2-7, is DSGVTQTPKHLITATGQRVTLRCSPRSGDLSVYWYQQSLDQGLQFLIQYYNGEERAKGNILERFSAQQFPDLHSELNLSSLELGDSALYFCASSVTPLAGSYEQYFGPGTRLTVT.

This chain joins TRBV28 and TRBJ1-1; a weak D match, TRBD1 (6 bases). Trimming cost V 5 bases and J 5 bases, with 18 bases left between them. The length of the CDR3 is 15 residues. In germline, CDR1 is MDHEN, CDR2 SYDVKM. CDR3 sequence reads: CASSISPGQTTEAFF. Written as DNA, the CDR3 is TGTGCCAGCAGTATCTCCCCGGGACAAACAACTGAAGCTTTCTTT. The variable domain in full, completed from reference TRBV28 and TRBJ1-1, reads DVKVTQSSRYLVKRTGEKVFLECVQDMDHENMFWYRQDPGLGLRLIYFSYDVKMKEKGDIPEGYSVSREKKERFSLILESASTNQTSMYLCASSISPGQTTEAFFGQGTRLTVV.

This clonotype came up a few times. The V gene is TRBV7-2, the J gene TRBJ2-7; 11 bases fit TRBD2. In germline, CDR1 is SGHTA, CDR2 FQGNSA. This CDR3 is built from 15 residues. The trim removed 2 bases at V and 5 bases at J, leaving 5 bases unmatched. This CDR3 is CASSLLLAGGDEQYF. The CDR3 nucleotides are TGTGCCAGCAGCTTACTGCTAGCGGGAGGTGACGAGCAGTACTTC.

The V and J genes are TRBV20-1 and TRBJ2-1; maybe TRBD2 (6 bases). The V end was cut by 1 base, the J end by 0 bases, with 13 bases between. CDR3 size: 16 residues. CDR1 is DFQATT and CDR2 is SNEGSKA in the germline V gene (reference sequence). The CDR3 DNA is TGCAGTGCTAGAGTAGGCGGGACCCGCTCCTACAATGAGCAGTTCTTC. It is translated as CSARVGGTRSYNEQFF.

V is TRBV10-3 and J is TRBJ2-6; D remains unclear. Trimming shortened V by 3 bases and J by 0 bases, and 3 bases separated the two germline ends. The germline V gene encodes CDR1 ENHRY and CDR2 SYGVKD. CDR3 size: 14 residues. The DNA for the CDR3 is TGTGCCATCAGTGAAAGCTCTGGGGCCAACGTCCTGACTTTC. Translating gives CAISESSGANVLTF.

For the CDR3, the DNA is TGCAGTGCTCCCCGGGGGGGACAGACCTACGAGCAGTACTTC. Translation: CSAPRGGQTYEQYF. The gene calls are TRBV20-1 and TRBJ2-7; D possibly corresponds to TRBD2 (8 bases). Trimming took off 5 bases at V and 2 bases at J, with 16 bases between the two ends. Germline assignment: CDR1 DFQATT and CDR2 SNEGSKA (reference sequence). The CDR3 is 14 residues long.

This clonotype showed up many times. The chain employs TRBV2 and TRBJ2-5; maybe TRBD1 (6 bases). V was trimmed by 7 bases and J by 2 bases, leaving 11 bases between them. In germline, CDR1 is SNHLY, CDR2 FYNNEI. This CDR3 contains 13 residues. CDR3 DNA: TGTGCCAGCATTGCGGACAGTCAAGAGACCCAGTACTTC. Translated: CASIADSQETQYF. The entire variable domain, with the rest obtained from reference TRBV2 and TRBJ2-5, is as follows: EPEVTQTPSHQVTQMGQEVILRCVPISNHLYFYWYRQILGQKVEFLVSFYNNEISEKSEIFDDQFSVERPDGSNFTLKIRSTKLEDSAMYFCASIADSQETQYFGPGTRLLVL.

The count of this clonotype is one. The DNA for the CDR3 is TGTGCCAGCAGTTTGAGGACCACGGGGCAGTTCTTC. Protein product: CASSLRTTGQFF. This chain joins TRBV12-3 or TRBV12-4 and TRBJ2-1, with D hard to call. This CDR3 region has 12 residues. With 3 bases removed from V and 12 bases from J, the gap between germline ends came to 12 bases.

This chain links TRBV12-3 or TRBV12-4 with TRBJ2-1; 8 nucleotides align to TRBD1. The CDR3 is made up of 13 amino acids. The V gene end was trimmed by 6 bases and the J gene end by 4 bases; junction bases not matched to a gene: 2. The CDR3 coding sequence is TGTGCCAGCAGGAGGACAGGGTACAATGAGCAGTTCTTC. Translating it yields CASRRTGYNEQFF.

This chain links TRBV29-1 with TRBJ2-3; maybe TRBD2 (6 bases). CDR1 SQVTM and CDR2 ANQGSEA come from the germline V gene. The CDR3 spans 16 residues. Trimming stripped 4 bases from V and 5 bases from J, with 22 bases between. The CDR3 region is CSVGEGSRGLRDTQYF. The CDR3 nucleotides read TGCAGCGTTGGGGAAGGTTCGCGGGGATTGAGAGATACGCAGTATTTT.

This chain links TRBV20-1 with TRBJ1-4; D remains ambiguous. Germline V gene data show CDR1 as DFQATT and CDR2 as SNEGSKA (reference sequence). This CDR3 spans 14 amino acids. CDR3 sequence reads: CSGWAPWLDEKLFF. In DNA, the CDR3 is TGCAGCGGATGGGCGCCCTGGTTAGATGAAAAACTGTTTTTT.

This clonotype has more than one count but fewer than ten. The chain joins TRBV4-1 to TRBJ2-4; 12 bases are shared with TRBD2. Germline assignment: CDR1 MGHRA and CDR2 YSYEKL. The CDR3 consists of 18 residues. The junction had 4 bases not matched to a gene; V was cut back by 1 base and J by 0 bases. The DNA for the CDR3 is TGCGCCAGCAGCCAAGGACTAGCGGGGGAGCTAGCCAAAAACATTCAGTACTTC. Translated, it gives CASSQGLAGELAKNIQYF.

The chain has TRBV4-2 and TRBJ2-1; D might be TRBD2 (5 bases). V was shortened by 3 bases and J by 9 bases, with 18 bases between the two germline ends. Germline V gives CDR1 LGHNA, CDR2 YNFKEQ. The CDR3 runs 15 residues. The CDR3 loop reads CASSQRTLLASEQFF. The CDR3 DNA is TGTGCCAGCAGCCAGCGGACCCTTCTAGCTTCTGAGCAGTTCTTC.

This chain joins TRBV27 and TRBJ1-1; TRBD1 might be the D (5 bases). V lost 2 bases and J 7 bases, leaving 11 bases between the germline ends. The germline gives CDR1 MNHEY, CDR2 SMNVEV (reference sequence). This CDR3 region has 13 residues. The CDR3 spells CASSLEGYGEAFF. DNA for the CDR3: TGTGCCAGCAGTTTAGAGGGGTACGGTGAAGCTTTCTTT.

This clonotype was seen once. The chain combines TRBV29-1 with TRBJ1-2; 9 bases line up with TRBD1. The CDR3 contains 17 residues. Germline assignment: CDR1 SQVTM and CDR2 ANQGSEA. V was clipped by 0 bases and J by 7 bases; unmatched bases: 15. The CDR3 DNA follows: TGCAGCGTTGAAGATCTAGCGACAGGGGGGCGCGGGGGTGGCTACACCTTC. This sequence encodes CSVEDLATGGRGGGYTF.

The chain couples TRBV20-1 to TRBJ1-4; D uncertain. The CDR3 is 14 amino acids. Germline V gene lookup returns CDR1 DFQATT and CDR2 SNEGSKA (reference sequence). V was clipped by 6 bases and J by 4 bases, with 15 bases between them. CDR3 in DNA: TGCAGTGCCCCCGAGTACGGTCTTAATGAAAAACTGTTTTTT. Amino acid sequence: CSAPEYGLNEKLFF.

This sequence joins TRBV15 and TRBJ2-3, with 9 bases identical to TRBD2. CDR1 LNHNV and CDR2 YYDKDF come from the germline V gene (reference sequence). This CDR3 comprises 16 residues. Trimming took 3 bases from V and 4 from J; bases not matched to a gene: 8. The CDR3 region has the DNA TGTGCCACCAGCAGCCAAGGCGGGGGGGCCCCAGATACGCAGTATTTT. Encoded protein: CATSSQGGGAPDTQYF.

This clonotype was seen a handful of times. CDR3 sequence: CASSLVSRGSDEQYF. In DNA form, the CDR3 reads TGTGCCAGCAGCTTAGTATCCAGGGGCAGCGACGAGCAGTACTTC. The rearrangement links TRBV7-8 to TRBJ2-5; maybe TRBD1 (6 bases). The J call could be wrong; TRBJ2-7 is a better fit for the DNA end. Germline CDR1 reads SGHVS; CDR2 reads FQNEAQ. CDR3 size: 15 residues.

The chain is built from TRBV5-1 and TRBJ2-1, with a weak D call TRBD2 (6 bases). Trimming took off 2 bases at V and 6 bases at J, with 9 bases between the two ends. Germline V gene sequence: CDR1 SGHRS, CDR2 YFSETQ. The CDR3 length is 13 residues. CDR3 sequence: CASSFGAGNEQFF. CDR3 DNA sequence: TGCGCCAGCAGCTTTGGAGCGGGCAATGAGCAGTTCTTC.

The chain joins TRBV29-1 to TRBJ2-1, with no clear D. There are 13 residues in the CDR3. Looked up from germline, CDR1 is SQVTM and CDR2 is ANQGSEA. Deletions cut 5 bases from V and 9 bases from J, with 17 bases between. The CDR3 spells CSVCLVIGVEQFF. CDR3 DNA: TGCAGCGTTTGTTTGGTCATCGGAGTTGAGCAGTTCTTC.